A single sample gave rise to the 30 T cell receptor beta chains below, sequenced in a study of T cells after yellow fever vaccination. From the 5' RACE reads, TCRdb called clonotypes with MiXCR, one entry per CDR3 protein. The sample lists around 590,000 distinct CDR3 sequences; approximately 13% were seen once. Sequences were derived from PBMCs, sampled on the day of the yellow fever booster vaccination. The receptors were sampled from a man aged 25-45 years who received the YFV17D yellow fever vaccine.

V usage is TRBV4-3 and J usage is TRBJ2-1; 8 bases map to TRBD2. Trimming removed 4 bases from V and 8 bases from J; junction bases left unmatched: 16. Germline values: CDR1 LGHNA, CDR2 YSLEER. CDR3 length: 17 residues. The CDR3 sequence is CASSLPPWGSGMDEQFF. DNA of the CDR3: TGCGCCAGCAGCCTTCCCCCTTGGGGTAGCGGGATGGATGAGCAGTTCTTC.

The chain couples TRBV29-1 to TRBJ2-1, with D possibly TRBD2 on 5 matching bases. The CDR3 totals 13 residues. The germline V gene has CDR1 SQVTM and CDR2 ANQGSEA. Trimming removed 4 bases at V and 10 bases at J, with 17 bases between. The CDR3 spells CSVGRVDLEEQFF. For the CDR3, the DNA is TGCAGCGTTGGGCGGGTGGATCTTGAGGAGCAGTTCTTC.

This clonotype was seen a few times. The gene calls are TRBV5-1 and TRBJ2-7; 12 bases line up with TRBD2. The CDR3 has 16 residues. Germline assignment: CDR1 SGHRS and CDR2 YFSETQ. The J segment lost 0 bases and the V segment lost 7 bases, leaving 8 bases of the junction unmatched. The CDR3 loop reads CASFGTSGRSSYEQYF. The CDR3 coding sequence is TGCGCCAGCTTCGGGACTAGCGGGCGCTCCTCCTACGAGCAGTACTTC.

The chain uses TRBV6-5 and TRBJ1-1; the D is unclear. This CDR3 is 13 amino acids long. The germline V gene encodes CDR1 MNHEY and CDR2 SVGAGI. V was cut by 0 bases and J by 2 bases, with 4 bases left in between. In DNA form, the CDR3 reads TGTGCCAGCAGTTACTCCCAAAACACTGAAGCTTTCTTT. It encodes CASSYSQNTEAFF.

CDR3: CSVEILVETQYF. CDR3 DNA sequence: TGCAGCGTTGAAATACTTGTAGAGACCCAGTACTTC. The chain recombines TRBV29-1 with TRBJ2-5; D call uncertain. The CDR3 is 12 amino acids. V shed 2 bases and J shed 4 bases, with 8 bases lying between them. Looked up from germline, CDR1 is SQVTM and CDR2 is ANQGSEA.

Only a few counts were recorded for this clonotype. The V and J genes are TRBV12-3 or TRBV12-4 and TRBJ2-7, with 7 nucleotides matching TRBD2. This CDR3 spans 14 amino acids. J lost 0 bases, V lost 5 bases, and 4 bases had no gene match. The CDR3 here is CASSKTSSSYEQYF. The CDR3 DNA is TGTGCCAGCAGTAAGACTAGCAGCTCCTACGAGCAGTACTTC.

The chain links TRBV12-3 or TRBV12-4 to TRBJ1-1; D remains unclear. The ends were cut back, 7 bases at V and 3 bases at J, with 9 bases in the middle. The CDR3 spans 12 residues. Here the CDR3 reads CASIPRYTEAFF. The CDR3 bases are TGTGCCAGCATCCCGCGGTACACTGAAGCTTTCTTT.

The table lists this clonotype with a few counts. The chain combines TRBV5-1 with TRBJ1-2; D unclear. The CDR3 covers 13 residues. Trimming left V 2 bases short and J 6 bases short, with 11 bases between. Germline V CDR1 and CDR2: SGHRS, YFSETQ. The CDR3: CASSLRVGNGYTF. As DNA, the CDR3 is TGCGCCAGCAGCTTAAGAGTGGGGAATGGCTACACCTTC.

DNA for the CDR3: TGCAGCGTTGAGGGGGGGACAGGCGCCTACAATGAGCAGTTCTTC. The encoded protein is CSVEGGTGAYNEQFF. The rearrangement joins TRBV29-1 to TRBJ2-1; D possibly corresponds to TRBD1 (8 bases). V lost 3 bases and J lost 2, with 14 bases in between. Germline V gene lookup returns CDR1 SQVTM and CDR2 ANQGSEA. The CDR3 extends over 15 amino acids.

The chain combines TRBV19 with TRBJ2-7; 13 bases match TRBD2. Germline V gene lookup returns CDR1 LNHDA and CDR2 SQIVND (reference sequence). CDR3 length equals 15 residues. V trimming: 4 bases; J trimming: 5 bases; junction bases outside the gene matches: 5. CDR3: CASSKGLAGADEQYF. DNA of the CDR3: TGTGCCAGTAGTAAAGGACTAGCGGGAGCCGACGAGCAGTACTTC.

The chain joins TRBV10-3 to TRBJ2-1; the match to TRBD2 covers 16 bases. This CDR3 contains 19 residues. Germline trimming cut 8 bases from V and 1 base from J; bases unmatched to any gene: 11. CDR1 is ENHRY, CDR2 SYGVKD, per germline. The CDR3 DNA follows: TGTGCCATCGGGGGGACTAGCGGGAGGGCCGATCGATCCTACAATGAGCAGTTCTTC. Protein: CAIGGTSGRADRSYNEQFF.

Only a few counts were recorded for this clonotype. This chain links TRBV27 with TRBJ2-6; D is possibly TRBD1 (5 bases). The CDR3 covers 15 residues. CDR1 and CDR2 (germline): MNHEY, SMNVEV (reference sequence). Trimming stripped 6 bases from V and 4 bases from J, with 13 bases between. As DNA, the CDR3 is TGTGCCAGCAGAGACAGTAGTGCCGGGGCCAACGTCCTGACTTTC. It specifies CASRDSSAGANVLTF. Drawing the rest from reference TRBV27 and TRBJ2-6, the complete variable domain is EAQVTQNPRYLITVTGKKLTVTCSQNMNHEYMSWYRQDPGLGLRQIYYSMNVEVTDKGDVPEGYKVSRKEKRNFPLILESPSPNQTSLYFCASRDSSAGANVLTFGAGSRLTVL.

Ten or more counts support this clonotype. J is TRBJ1-5 and V is TRBV7-9, with TRBD1 matching over 10 bases. The V and J ends lost 5 bases and 2 bases, in that order; junction bases with no gene match: 3. This CDR3 is built from 15 residues. From germline, CDR1 is SEHNR and CDR2 FQNEAQ (reference sequence). This CDR3 reads CASSPGTGGNQPQHF. The CDR3 DNA follows: TGTGCCAGCAGCCCCGGGACAGGGGGCAATCAGCCCCAGCATTTT. The full variable domain, with the rest looked up from reference TRBV7-9 and TRBJ1-5, is DTGVSQNPRHKITKRGQNVTFRCDPISEHNRLYWYRQTLGQGPEFLTYFQNEAQLEKSRLLSDRFSAERPKGSFSTLEIQRTEQGDSAMYLCASSPGTGGNQPQHFGDGTRLSIL.

The chain is built from TRBV30 and TRBJ2-3, with D possibly being TRBD1 or TRBD2 (5 bases each). The CDR3 is 14 amino acids. The germline gives CDR1 GTSNPN, CDR2 SVGIG (reference sequence). Trimming left V 1 base short and J 3 bases short, with 11 bases between. The CDR3 reads CAWSGGIGTDTQYF. The CDR3 DNA follows: TGTGCCTGGAGTGGGGGGATTGGAACAGATACGCAGTATTTT.

The J gene is TRBJ2-2, the V gene TRBV7-9; 12 nucleotides match TRBD2. The CDR3 runs to 15 residues. Germline values: CDR1 SEHNR, CDR2 FQNEAQ (reference sequence). The V and J ends lost 5 bases and 7 bases, in that order; junction bases with no gene match: 5. The CDR3 DNA sequence: TGTGCCAGCAGCAGACTAGCGGGAGTTGTCGGGGAGCTGTTTTTT. As protein: CASSRLAGVVGELFF.

V gene TRBV2 combines with J gene TRBJ2-7; 10 bases match TRBD2. V shed 7 bases, J shed 5 bases, and the junction held 11 bases outside the gene matches. From germline, CDR1 is SNHLY and CDR2 FYNNEI. The CDR3 has 15 amino acids. CDR3 in amino acids: CASTGGTSARHEQYF. The DNA for the CDR3 is TGTGCCAGCACGGGCGGGACTAGCGCGCGCCACGAGCAGTACTTC.

The V call is TRBV6-1, the J call TRBJ2-1; 9 nucleotides agree with TRBD1. The V gene's germline CDR1 is MNHNS and CDR2 SASEGT. Losses at the gene ends were 5 bases for V and 5 bases for J; bases not matched to a gene: 4. The CDR3 contains 14 residues. The DNA of the CDR3 is TGTGCCAGCAGTCGGGACAGGGTCCACAATGAGCAGTTCTTC. Translating gives CASSRDRVHNEQFF.

This clonotype is a singleton in its sample. The gene calls are TRBV19 and TRBJ1-2; a possible D gene is TRBD1 (6 bases). CDR3 length equals 11 residues. V was pared by 6 bases and J by 8 bases, with 10 bases between. CDR1 and CDR2 from the germline V gene are LNHDA and SQIVND (reference sequence). CDR3 amino acids: CASSQGNGYTF. The CDR3 region has the DNA TGTGCCAGTAGCCAGGGGAACGGCTACACCTTC.

In its sample, this clonotype was seen a few times. The V gene is TRBV12-3 or TRBV12-4, the J gene TRBJ2-7; 9 bases align to TRBD2. Trimming took 8 bases from V and 1 from J; bases not matched to a gene: 9. The CDR3 spans 15 residues. The CDR3 loop is CASGPSGMISYEQYF. DNA of the CDR3: TGTGCCAGCGGACCTAGCGGGATGATATCCTACGAGCAGTACTTC.

Only a few counts were recorded for this clonotype. The chain combines TRBV11-2 with TRBJ2-3; D is ambiguous. This CDR3 has 14 residues. V gave up 5 bases and J gave up 4 bases, with 13 bases separating them. Germline lookup yields CDR1 SGHAT and CDR2 FQNNGV. CDR3 nucleotides: TGTGCCAGCAGCACCCGCAGAGGTCCAGATACGCAGTATTTT. Protein sequence: CASSTRRGPDTQYF. Full variable domain (missing parts from reference TRBV11-2 and TRBJ2-3): EAGVAQSPRYKIIEKRQSVAFWCNPISGHATLYWYQQILGQGPKLLIQFQNNGVVDDSQLPKDRFSAERLKGVDSTLKIQPAKLEDSAVYLCASSTRRGPDTQYFGPGTRLTVL.

This chain joins TRBV7-2 and TRBJ2-2, with TRBD2 matching over 10 bases. The junction had 9 bases not matched to a gene; V was cut back by 5 bases and J by 6 bases. This CDR3 spans 16 amino acids. The germline CDR1 and CDR2 sequences are SGHTA and FQGNSA. Written as DNA, the CDR3 is TGTGCCAGCAGCAAGACCGGGACTAGCGTATCCGGGGAGCTGTTTTTT. This codes for CASSKTGTSVSGELFF.

The rearrangement uses TRBV12-3 or TRBV12-4 and TRBJ1-4; a weak D match, TRBD1 (5 bases). The germline V and J ends were trimmed by 6 bases and 3 bases, with 11 bases remaining between them. The CDR3 has 14 amino acids. CDR3 sequence: CASRGVGSNEKLFF. The CDR3 nucleotides are TGTGCCAGCAGGGGGGTTGGGTCTAATGAAAAACTGTTTTTT.

This clonotype appeared a few times. The CDR3 loop reads CASSFSRTGSYEQYF. The CDR3 DNA reads TGTGCCAGCAGCTTCTCTCGGACAGGGTCCTACGAGCAGTACTTC. V is TRBV7-2 and J is TRBJ2-7, with 8 bases matching TRBD1. The junction had 5 bases not matched to a gene; V was cut back by 3 bases and J by 1 base. This CDR3 contains 15 residues. The germline V gene encodes CDR1 SGHTA and CDR2 FQGNSA. Complete variable domain (other parts from reference TRBV7-2 and TRBJ2-7): GAGVSQSPSNKVTEKGKDVELRCDPISGHTALYWYRQSLGQGLEFLIYFQGNSAPDKSGLPSDRFSAERTGGSVSTLTIQRTQQEDSAVYLCASSFSRTGSYEQYFGPGTRLTVT.

This clonotype was counted a few times. The V call is TRBV29-1, the J call TRBJ1-1; D is possibly TRBD1 (5 bases). V was clipped by 3 bases and J by 1 base, with 12 bases between them. The length of the CDR3 is 14 residues. Germline loops: CDR1 SQVTM, CDR2 ANQGSEA. CDR3 sequence (DNA): TGCAGCGTTGAGGGCCGCGGGGGGAACACTGAAGCTTTCTTT. Its translation is CSVEGRGGNTEAFF.

The V and J genes are TRBV6-1 and TRBJ2-1, with 8 nucleotides matching TRBD2. Germline V gene lookup returns CDR1 MNHNS and CDR2 SASEGT. The CDR3 is 16 amino acids. J gave up 7 bases and V 4 bases, and 12 bases lay outside the gene matches. The CDR3 protein is CASSASLGTSANEQFF. The CDR3 region has the DNA TGTGCCAGCAGTGCAAGCCTCGGGACTAGTGCGAATGAGCAGTTCTTC.

The rearrangement links TRBV3-1 to TRBJ1-2; 11 positions agree with TRBD1. The germline V gene has CDR1 LGHDT and CDR2 YNNKEL (reference sequence). With 2 bases clipped from V and 2 bases from J, the junction kept 4 bases outside the gene matches. The CDR3 is 16 amino acids. The CDR3 sequence: CASSQTDRGLNYGYTF. For the CDR3, the DNA is TGTGCCAGCAGCCAAACGGACAGGGGGCTCAACTATGGCTACACCTTC.

The rearrangement uses TRBV19 and TRBJ1-5, with a tentative D call TRBD1 (5 bases). This CDR3 region has 15 residues. CDR1 is LNHDA and CDR2 is SQIVND in the germline V gene (reference sequence). Trimming removed 7 bases at V and 4 bases at J, with 17 bases between. CDR3 residues: CASKGRGLGNQPQHF. DNA for the CDR3: TGTGCCAGTAAAGGGAGGGGTCTTGGGAATCAGCCCCAGCATTTT.

This clonotype was recorded a few times. This chain joins TRBV7-8 and TRBJ2-5, with D possibly being TRBD1 (6 bases). The germline gives CDR1 SGHVS, CDR2 FQNEAQ. CDR3 length: 15 amino acids. V gave up 1 base and J gave up 2 bases, with 11 bases separating them. The DNA of the CDR3 is TGTGCCAGCAGCTTAGGAGCAGACAGGCAAGAGACCCAGTACTTC. Its protein is CASSLGADRQETQYF.

There are a few counts of this clonotype. The V call is TRBV2, the J call TRBJ2-3; D is possibly TRBD1 (5 bases). The CDR3 extends over 14 amino acids. V was pared by 2 bases and J by 3 bases, with 9 bases between. Germline CDR1 is SNHLY and CDR2 is FYNNEI. The DNA of the CDR3 is TGTGCCAGCAGTGAACAGGGAATAACAGATACGCAGTATTTT. It is translated as CASSEQGITDTQYF. Full variable domain (missing parts from reference TRBV2 and TRBJ2-3): EPEVTQTPSHQVTQMGQEVILRCVPISNHLYFYWYRQILGQKVEFLVSFYNNEISEKSEIFDDQFSVERPDGSNFTLKIRSTKLEDSAMYFCASSEQGITDTQYFGPGTRLTVL.

This clonotype has a handful of counts. This chain connects TRBV18 to TRBJ2-4; D may be TRBD1 (8 bases). V lost 4 bases and J 5 bases, leaving 15 bases between the germline ends. CDR1 is KGHSH and CDR2 is LQKENI in the germline V gene. CDR3 length equals 15 residues. Here the CDR3 DNA reads TGTGCCAGCTCACGAAATACAGGGGGGGAAAACATTCAGTACTTC. This encodes CASSRNTGGENIQYF.